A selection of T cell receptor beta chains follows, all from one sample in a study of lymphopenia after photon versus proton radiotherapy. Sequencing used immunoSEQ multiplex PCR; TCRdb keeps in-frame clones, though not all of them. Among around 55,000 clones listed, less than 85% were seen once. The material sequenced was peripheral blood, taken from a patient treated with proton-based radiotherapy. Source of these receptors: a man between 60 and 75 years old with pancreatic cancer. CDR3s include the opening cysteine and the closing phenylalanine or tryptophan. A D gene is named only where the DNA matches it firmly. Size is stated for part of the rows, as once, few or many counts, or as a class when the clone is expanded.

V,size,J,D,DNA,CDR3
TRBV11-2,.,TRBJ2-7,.,TGTGCCAGCAGTGATCGACGGCGCAACCACGAGCAGTACTTC,CASSDRRRNHEQYF
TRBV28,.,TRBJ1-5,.,TGTGCCAGCAGTCGGAGAAATCAGCCCCAGCATTTT,CASSRRNQPQHF
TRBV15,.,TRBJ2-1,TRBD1,TGTGCCACCAGCAGACAGGGACAGACGAGCTCCTACAATGAGCAGTTCTTC,CATSRQGQTSSYNEQFF
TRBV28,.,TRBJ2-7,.,TGTGCCAGCAGTTTGTGGGGGCCGAGCTCCTACGAGCAGTACTTC,CASSLWGPSSYEQYF
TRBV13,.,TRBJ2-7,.,TGTGCCAGCAGCTCTTTGACGGGGCCCCTAACCTACGAGCAGTACTTC,CASSSLTGPLTYEQYF
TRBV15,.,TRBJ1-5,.,TGTGCCACCAGCGTGCCTGGGCGTGGTCAGCCCCAGCATTTT,CATSVPGRGQPQHF
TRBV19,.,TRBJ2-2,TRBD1,TGTGCCTCACAGGGGGGTAGCACCGGGGAGCTGTTTTTT,CASQGGSTGELFF
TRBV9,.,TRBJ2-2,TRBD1,TGTGCCAGCAGCGAGGCCAGGACAGGGTCCGGGGAGCTGTTTTTT,CASSEARTGSGELFF
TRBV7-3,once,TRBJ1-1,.,TGTGCCAGCAGTGCCTATCCAGGGGACACTGAAGCTTTCTTT,CASSAYPGDTEAFF
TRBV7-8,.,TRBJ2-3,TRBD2,TGTGCCAGCAGCTTAGTTCTCAGCGGGAGCAGTGGGAGCACAGATACGCAGTATTTT,CASSLVLSGSSGSTDTQYF
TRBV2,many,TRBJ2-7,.,TGTGCCAGCAGTTCGGACGGCTACGAGCAGTACTTC,CASSSDGYEQYF